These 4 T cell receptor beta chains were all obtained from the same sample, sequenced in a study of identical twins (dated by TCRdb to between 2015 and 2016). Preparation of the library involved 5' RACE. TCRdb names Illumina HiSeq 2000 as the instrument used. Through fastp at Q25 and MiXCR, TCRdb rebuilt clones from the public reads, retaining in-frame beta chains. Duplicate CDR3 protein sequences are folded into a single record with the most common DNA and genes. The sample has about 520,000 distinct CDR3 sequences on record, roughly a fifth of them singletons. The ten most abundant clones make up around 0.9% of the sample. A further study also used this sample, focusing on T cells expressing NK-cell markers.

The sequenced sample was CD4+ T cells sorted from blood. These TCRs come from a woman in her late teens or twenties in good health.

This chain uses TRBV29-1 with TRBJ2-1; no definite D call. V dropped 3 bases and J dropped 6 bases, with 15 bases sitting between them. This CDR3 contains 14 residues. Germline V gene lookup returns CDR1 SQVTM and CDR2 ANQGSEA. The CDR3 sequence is CSVEGPRGINEQFF. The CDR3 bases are TGCAGCGTTGAGGGTCCAAGAGGAATCAATGAGCAGTTCTTC.

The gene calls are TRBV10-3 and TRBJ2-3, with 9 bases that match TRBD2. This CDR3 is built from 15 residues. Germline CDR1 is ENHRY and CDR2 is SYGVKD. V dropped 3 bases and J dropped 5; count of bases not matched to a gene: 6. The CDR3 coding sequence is TGTGCCATCAGTGACCCGCGGGGGGGCGGAGATACGCAGTATTTT. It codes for CAISDPRGGGDTQYF.

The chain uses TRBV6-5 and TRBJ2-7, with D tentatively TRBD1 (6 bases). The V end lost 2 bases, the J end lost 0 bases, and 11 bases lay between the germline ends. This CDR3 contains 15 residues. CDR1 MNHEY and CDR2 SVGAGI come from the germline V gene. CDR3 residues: CASSYRTDSSYEQYF. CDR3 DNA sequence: TGTGCCAGCAGTTACCGTACGGACAGCTCCTACGAGCAGTACTTC.

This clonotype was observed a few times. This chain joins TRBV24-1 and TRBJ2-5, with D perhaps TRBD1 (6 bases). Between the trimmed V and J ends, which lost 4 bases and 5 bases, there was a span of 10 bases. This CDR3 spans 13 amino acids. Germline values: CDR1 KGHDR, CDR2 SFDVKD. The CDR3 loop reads CATSDPDRETQYF. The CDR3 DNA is TGTGCCACCAGTGACCCCGACAGGGAGACCCAGTACTTC.